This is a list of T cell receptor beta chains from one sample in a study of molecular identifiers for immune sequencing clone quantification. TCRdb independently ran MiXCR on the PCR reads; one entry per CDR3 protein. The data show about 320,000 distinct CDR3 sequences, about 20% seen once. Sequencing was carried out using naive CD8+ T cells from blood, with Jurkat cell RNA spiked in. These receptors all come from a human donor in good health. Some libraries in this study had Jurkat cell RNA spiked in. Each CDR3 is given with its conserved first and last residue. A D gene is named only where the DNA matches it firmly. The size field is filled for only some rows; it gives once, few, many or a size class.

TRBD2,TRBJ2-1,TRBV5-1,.,CASGPGQREGLNEQFF,TGCGCCAGCGGCCCCGGTCAGCGGGAGGGCCTCAATGAGCAGTTCTTC
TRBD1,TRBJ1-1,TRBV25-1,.,CASSSTGWTEAFF,TGTGCCAGCAGTTCGACAGGGTGGACTGAAGCTTTCTTT
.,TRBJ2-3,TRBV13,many,CASSLGVDTQYF,TGTGCCAGCAGCTTAGGAGTAGATACGCAGTATTTT
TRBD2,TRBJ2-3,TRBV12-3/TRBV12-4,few,CASSGVLAGADTQYF,TGTGCCAGCAGTGGGGTTCTAGCGGGGGCAGATACGCAGTATTTT
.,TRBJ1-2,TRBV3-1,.,CASSQDAVVPNYGYTF,TGTGCCAGCAGCCAAGATGCGGTGGTACCTAACTATGGCTACACCTTC
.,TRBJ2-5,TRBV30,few,CAWSEGQETQYF,TGTGCCTGGAGTGAAGGACAAGAGACCCAGTACTTC
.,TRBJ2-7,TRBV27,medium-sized,CASSLGYEQYF,TGTGCCAGCAGCTTAGGGTACGAGCAGTACTTC
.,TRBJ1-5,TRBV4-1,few,CASSPGWGGRNQPQHF,TGCGCCAGCAGCCCTGGCTGGGGCGGGCGCAATCAGCCCCAGCATTTT
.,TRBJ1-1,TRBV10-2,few,CASSVDNRNTEAFF,TGCGCCAGCAGCGTTGACAACAGAAACACTGAAGCTTTCTTT
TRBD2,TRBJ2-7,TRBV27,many,CASSFKREIGEQYF,TGTGCCAGCAGTTTTAAGCGGGAGATTGGCGAGCAGTACTTC
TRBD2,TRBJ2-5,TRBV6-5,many,CASSYSWGLAGGGRADQYF,TGTGCCAGCAGTTACTCATGGGGACTAGCGGGAGGGGGTCGAGCGGACCAGTACTTC
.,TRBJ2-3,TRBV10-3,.,CAIGESYGTDTQYF,TGTGCCATCGGTGAGTCGTACGGCACAGATACGCAGTATTTT
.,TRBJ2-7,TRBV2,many,CASSERGNEQYF,TGTGCCAGCAGTGAAAGAGGGAACGAGCAGTACTTC
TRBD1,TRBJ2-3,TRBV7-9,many,CASSRQPGQERVWGSTDTQYF,TGTGCCAGCAGCCGACAACCGGGACAGGAGAGAGTCTGGGGGAGCACAGATACGCAGTATTTT
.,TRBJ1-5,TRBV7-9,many,CASSFADQPQHF,TGTGCCAGCAGCTTTGCCGATCAGCCCCAGCATTTT
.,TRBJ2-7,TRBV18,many,CASSPRGKAYEQYF,TGTGCCAGCTCACCACGAGGCAAGGCCTACGAGCAGTACTTC
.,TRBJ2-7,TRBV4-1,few,CASSQASGLSSYEQYF,TGCGCCAGCAGCCAAGCCAGCGGGTTATCTTCCTACGAGCAGTACTTC
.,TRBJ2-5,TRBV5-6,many,CASSLYVRGKETQYF,TGTGCCAGCAGCTTGTATGTCAGGGGAAAAGAGACCCAGTACTTC
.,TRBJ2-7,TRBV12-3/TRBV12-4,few,CASSLDGPSYEQYF,TGTGCCAGCAGTTTAGATGGTCCCTCCTACGAGCAGTACTTC
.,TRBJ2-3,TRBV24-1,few,CATSDPHSTDTRYF,TGTGCCACCAGTGATCCCCATAGCACAGATACGCGGTATTTT
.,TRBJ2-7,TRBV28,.,CASSSPPPEQYF,TGTGCCAGCAGTTCCCCCCCCCCCGAGCAGTACTTC
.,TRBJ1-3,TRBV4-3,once,CASSRDHRQRGNTIYF,TGCGCCAGCAGCCGAGATCATCGTCAGCGGGGAAACACCATATATTTT
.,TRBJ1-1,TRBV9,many,CASSKGGGGALNTEAFF,TGTGCCAGCAGTAAGGGGGGAGGGGGGGCGCTAAATACTGAAGCTTTCTTT
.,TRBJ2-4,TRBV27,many,CASSDGVLAKNIQYF,TGTGCCAGCAGTGATGGGGTCCTAGCCAAAAACATTCAGTACTTC
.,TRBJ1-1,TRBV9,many,CASSHQVPGRGTEAFF,TGTGCCAGCAGCCATCAGGTCCCCGGGAGGGGGACTGAAGCTTTCTTT
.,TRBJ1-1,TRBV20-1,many,CSARDRVSTEAFF,TGCAGTGCTAGAGACCGTGTGTCCACTGAAGCTTTCTTT
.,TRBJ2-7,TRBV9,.,CASSGVDYEQYF,TGTGCCAGCAGTGGGGTCGACTACGAGCAGTACTTC
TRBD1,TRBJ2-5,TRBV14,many,CASSRLPRDRIQETQYF,TGTGCCAGCAGCCGCCTCCCCCGGGACAGGATCCAAGAGACCCAGTACTTC
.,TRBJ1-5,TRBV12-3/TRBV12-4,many,CARGRTQHF,TGTGCCAGGGGCAGGACCCAGCATTTT
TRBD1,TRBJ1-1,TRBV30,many,CAWSIPGQGIEAFF,TGTGCCTGGAGTATACCGGGACAGGGAATTGAAGCTTTCTTT
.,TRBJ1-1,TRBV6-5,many,CASRRGFGTEAFF,TGTGCCAGCAGGAGGGGATTTGGGACTGAAGCTTTCTTT
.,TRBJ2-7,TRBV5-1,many,CASSPTESYEQYF,TGCGCCAGCAGCCCAACAGAATCCTACGAGCAGTACTTC
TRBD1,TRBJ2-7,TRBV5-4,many,CASSYRQGYEQYF,TGTGCCAGCAGCTACCGACAGGGCTACGAGCAGTACTTC